A single sample gave rise to the 29 T cell receptor beta chains below, sequenced in a study of technical replicates of blood from a handful of donors. The assay was immunoSEQ multiplex PCR, and TCRdb's table has in-frame clones only and misses some. The table includes about 76,000 clones, over 75% detected once. The sample comprised T cells isolated from PBMCs. These receptors all stem from a human donor in good health.

V is TRBV27 and J is TRBJ2-5; 10 bases agree with TRBD2. The length of the CDR3 is 15 residues. Germline V gives CDR1 MNHEY, CDR2 SMNVEV (reference sequence). With 5 bases clipped from V and 5 bases from J, the junction kept 8 bases outside the gene matches. CDR3 nucleotide sequence: TGTGCCAGCAGTCAACTAGCGGGATTAATCGAGACCCAGTACTTC. Translating it yields CASSQLAGLIETQYF.

Only one count was recorded for this clone. V is TRBV13 and J is TRBJ1-1; a weak D match, TRBD1 (5 bases). CDR1 is PRHDT and CDR2 is FYEKMQ in the germline V gene (reference sequence). This CDR3 is 13 amino acids long. The V end lost 8 bases, the J end lost 4 bases, and 14 bases lay between the germline ends. The CDR3 loop reads CASCIRTSTEAFF. CDR3 nucleotide sequence: TGTGCCAGCTGTATTAGGACAAGCACTGAAGCTTTCTTT.

This chain connects TRBV29-1 to TRBJ2-4; unclear D gene. Germline V gene data show CDR1 as SQVTM and CDR2 as ANQGSEA. Trimming shortened V by 5 bases and J by 3 bases, and 11 bases separated the two germline ends. This CDR3 spans 13 amino acids. The CDR3 sequence: CSVISSGKNIQYF. CDR3 in DNA: TGCAGCGTTATAAGTTCAGGCAAAAACATTCAGTACTTC.

This chain connects TRBV27 to TRBJ2-7, with TRBD1 matching over 7 bases. Germline V gene data show CDR1 as MNHEY and CDR2 as SMNVEV (reference sequence). Trimming took 5 bases from V and 6 from J; bases not matched to a gene: 16. The CDR3 is 16 residues long. The CDR3 region has the DNA TGTGCCAGCAGTCCTGGGCCAACAGGGGAGTATGGCGAGCAGTACTTC. It codes for CASSPGPTGEYGEQYF.

The chain couples TRBV18 to TRBJ2-1; 9 nucleotides line up with TRBD2. This CDR3 is 15 amino acids long. The V gene's germline CDR1 is KGHSH and CDR2 LQKENI. Unmatched junction bases numbered 7, after V lost 3 bases and J lost 7 bases. The CDR3 is CASSPIAGEGNEQFF. CDR3 coding DNA: TGTGCCAGCTCACCCATAGCGGGAGAGGGGAATGAGCAGTTCTTC.

The chain uses TRBV5-1 and TRBJ2-5, with 9 bases that match TRBD2. V lost 1 base to trimming and J lost 5 bases; unmatched junction nucleotides: 9. The germline V gene encodes CDR1 SGHRS and CDR2 YFSETQ. There are 16 residues in the CDR3. The CDR3 reads CASSLQAGGGKETQYF. The CDR3 nucleotides read TGCGCCAGCAGCTTGCAAGCGGGGGGCGGGAAGGAGACCCAGTACTTC.

The chain combines TRBV4-1 with TRBJ1-4; TRBD1 is a possible D gene (5 bases). CDR1 is MGHRA and CDR2 is YSYEKL in the germline V gene. The V gene lost 3 bases and the J gene lost 0 bases, with 11 bases spanning the gap. The CDR3 consists of 16 residues. CDR3 sequence: CASSQSRDSTNEKLFF. As DNA, the CDR3 is TGCGCCAGCAGCCAGTCCCGGGACTCAACTAATGAAAAACTGTTTTTT.

The chain employs TRBV11-2 and TRBJ2-7; 11 bases agree with TRBD2. CDR3 length: 16 amino acids. The J segment lost 3 bases and the V segment lost 4 bases, leaving 8 bases of the junction unmatched. Per germline, CDR1 SGHAT and CDR2 FQNNGV. The DNA of the CDR3 is TGTGCCAGCAGCTCCCGACTAGCGGGACCCTTCTACGAGCAGTACTTC. It is translated as CASSSRLAGPFYEQYF.

V and J are TRBV6-4 and TRBJ2-7; 10 bases are shared with TRBD1. In germline, CDR1 is MRHNA, CDR2 SNTAGT. Losses at the gene ends were 6 bases for V and 6 bases for J; bases not matched to a gene: 8. The CDR3 loop spans 14 amino acids. The CDR3 loop is CASSTGTGAGEQYF. The CDR3, as DNA: TGTGCCAGCAGCACCGGGACAGGGGCAGGCGAGCAGTACTTC.

The V gene is TRBV2, the J gene TRBJ2-6; TRBD2 might be the D (5 bases). Germline CDR1 is SNHLY and CDR2 is FYNNEI. Trimming cost V 6 bases and J 0 bases, with 9 bases left between them. The CDR3 consists of 15 residues. Written as DNA, the CDR3 is TGTGCCAGCAGGAGGGTCTACTCTGGGGCCAACGTCCTGACTTTC. Protein sequence: CASRRVYSGANVLTF.

V is TRBV2 and J is TRBJ1-2; 9 bases line up with TRBD1. Unmatched junction bases numbered 11, after V lost 4 bases and J lost 8 bases. Germline CDR1 and CDR2: SNHLY and FYNNEI. There are 15 residues in the CDR3. CDR3 protein: CASSGGTGPAMGYTF. The CDR3 DNA reads TGTGCCAGCAGTGGGGGGACAGGGCCTGCTATGGGCTACACCTTC.

This rearrangement joins TRBV18 to TRBJ2-7; 9 bases match TRBD2. Germline assignment: CDR1 KGHSH and CDR2 LQKENI. V lost 3 bases and J lost 2; bases outside the gene matches: 5. The CDR3 runs to 15 residues. CDR3 in amino acids: CASSPGSGRPYEQYF. CDR3 coding DNA: TGTGCCAGCTCACCTGGGAGCGGGAGGCCCTACGAGCAGTACTTC.

This chain links TRBV6-1 with TRBJ2-5; D gene uncertain. Germline V lookup: CDR1 MNHNS, CDR2 SASEGT. Trimming removed 3 bases at V and 1 base at J, with 6 bases between. The CDR3 has 13 amino acids. In nucleotides, the CDR3 is TGTGCCAGCAGTGAGTACAGCCAAGAGACCCAGTACTTC. Its translation is CASSEYSQETQYF.

J is TRBJ2-7 and V is TRBV6-4; possibly TRBD2 for D (7 bases). Per germline, CDR1 MRHNA and CDR2 SNTAGT. Trimming cost V 6 bases and J 6 bases, with 15 bases left between them. This CDR3 has 13 amino acids. The DNA for the CDR3 is TGTGCCAGCAGGGGAGGGGGGCTAAGCGAGCAGTACTTC. It codes for CASRGGGLSEQYF.

In its sample, this clone was seen a few times. This chain connects TRBV11-3 to TRBJ1-2, with no clear D. V lost 3 bases, J lost 2 bases, and 10 bases lay in between. Germline lookup yields CDR1 SGHNT and CDR2 YENEEA. This CDR3 is 14 amino acids long. The CDR3 is CASSFRGANYGYTF. DNA for the CDR3: TGTGCCAGCAGCTTTCGGGGTGCGAACTATGGCTACACCTTC.

The rearrangement uses TRBV6-5 and TRBJ1-2; TRBD1 aligns across 7 bases. With 6 bases clipped from V and 4 bases from J, the junction kept 5 bases outside the gene matches. This CDR3 has 13 residues. Germline V gene lookup returns CDR1 MNHEY and CDR2 SVGAGI. The CDR3 loop reads CASSFGQAYGYTF. In DNA, the CDR3 is TGTGCCAGCAGCTTCGGACAGGCCTATGGCTACACCTTC.

V gene TRBV4-1 combines with J gene TRBJ1-3; D is undetermined. The CDR3 has 14 residues. Germline V gives CDR1 MGHRA, CDR2 YSYEKL. This chain's CDR3 is CASRGISSGNTIYF. CDR3 in DNA: TGCGCAAGCCGAGGGATATCCTCTGGAAACACCATATATTTT.

This clone was seen only a few times. The rearrangement joins TRBV19 to TRBJ1-1; maybe TRBD1 (5 bases). V was shortened by 5 bases and J by 11 bases, with 21 bases between the two germline ends. The CDR3 is 14 residues long. The germline CDR1 and CDR2 sequences are LNHDA and SQIVND (reference sequence). The CDR3 region is CASSAKTVPFEAFF. The CDR3 DNA reads TGTGCCAGTAGTGCGAAGACAGTGCCCTTCGAGGCTTTCTTT.

This clone was counted a few times. The chain has TRBV2 and TRBJ1-1, with 8 positions matching TRBD1. The CDR3 spans 14 residues. Germline V CDR1 and CDR2: SNHLY, FYNNEI. V shed 3 bases and J 3 bases; nucleotides not matched to a gene: 3. CDR3 bases: TGTGCCAGCAGTGAGACAGGGGACCACACTGAAGCTTTCTTT. Translating gives CASSETGDHTEAFF. The whole variable domain, remainder taken from reference TRBV2 and TRBJ1-1, is EPEVTQTPSHQVTQMGQEVILRCVPISNHLYFYWYRQILGQKVEFLVSFYNNEISEKSEIFDDQFSVERPDGSNFTLKIRSTKLEDSAMYFCASSETGDHTEAFFGQGTRLTVV.

The genes are TRBV5-1 and TRBJ1-2; 8 nucleotides agree with TRBD1. Germline V gives CDR1 SGHRS, CDR2 YFSETQ. The CDR3 sequence is 15 residues long. The ends lost 4 bases at V and 3 bases at J; junction bases unmatched: 8. The CDR3 spells CASSRGTGKDYGYTF. The CDR3 bases are TGCGCCAGCAGCAGGGGGACAGGTAAAGACTATGGCTACACCTTC. Based on the CDR3 plus reference TRBV5-1 and TRBJ1-2, the full variable domain is KAGVTQTPRYLIKTRGQQVTLSCSPISGHRSVSWYQQTPGQGLQFLFEYFSETQRNKGNFPGRFSGRQFSNSRSEMNVSTLELGDSALYLCASSRGTGKDYGYTFGSGTRLTVV.

This clone was found a few times. V and J are TRBV27 and TRBJ2-7; 9 nucleotides agree with TRBD2. In germline, CDR1 is MNHEY, CDR2 SMNVEV (reference sequence). The CDR3 totals 15 residues. J lost 4 bases, V lost 5 bases, and 9 bases had no gene match. CDR3 DNA: TGTGCCAGCAGTCCTTCGGGGCGGGAGGGATACGAGCAGTACTTC. As protein: CASSPSGREGYEQYF.

The chain carries TRBV7-9 and TRBJ2-7; D gene uncertain. Per germline, CDR1 SEHNR and CDR2 FQNEAQ (reference sequence). Trimming shortened V by 5 bases and J by 0 bases, and 17 bases separated the two germline ends. This CDR3 has 16 residues. The CDR3 region is CASSVPLDISSYEQYF. In nucleotides, the CDR3 is TGTGCCAGCAGCGTACCTTTAGACATCTCCTCCTACGAGCAGTACTTC.

The CDR3 sequence is CASRWKGQAEKEAFF. As DNA, the CDR3 is TGTGCCAGCAGGTGGAAGGGACAAGCCGAAAAGGAGGCTTTCTTT. The gene calls are TRBV7-9 and TRBJ1-1; TRBD1 might be the D (6 bases). CDR3 length equals 15 residues. The germline V gene encodes CDR1 SEHNR and CDR2 FQNEAQ (reference sequence). The V end was cut by 6 bases, the J end by 11 bases, with 25 bases between.

The chain joins TRBV11-2 to TRBJ1-1; TRBD1 matches at 10 bases. Germline CDR1 SGHAT, CDR2 FQNNGV. The trim removed 3 bases at V and 0 bases at J, leaving 7 bases unmatched. CDR3 length: 17 amino acids. CDR3 in DNA: TGTGCCAGCAGCTTCTACCGGGACAGGGGATTGAACACTGAAGCTTTCTTT. This codes for CASSFYRDRGLNTEAFF.

The CDR3 region has the DNA TGTGCCAGCTCACCAGGAAGTGCAGGTCACCAAGAGACCCAGTACTTC. Translation gives CASSPGSAGHQETQYF. The V gene is TRBV18, the J gene TRBJ2-5; the D is unclear. Trimming removed 2 bases at V and 0 bases at J, with 13 bases between. Germline V lookup: CDR1 KGHSH, CDR2 LQKENI. The CDR3 loop spans 16 amino acids. Full variable domain (missing parts from reference TRBV18 and TRBJ2-5): NAGVMQNPRHLVRRRGQEARLRCSPMKGHSHVYWYRQLPEEGLKFMVYLQKENIIDESGMPKERFSAEFPKEGPSILRIQQVVRGDSAAYFCASSPGSAGHQETQYFGPGTRLLVL.

In this sample, this clone turned up once. The V and J genes are TRBV6-5 and TRBJ1-5, with 8 nucleotides matching TRBD1. Germline CDR1 MNHEY, CDR2 SVGAGI. V gave up 6 bases and J gave up 6 bases; unmatched junction bases: 4. CDR3 length: 13 residues. The CDR3 spells CASRGQGGQPQHF. CDR3 sequence (DNA): TGTGCCAGCAGAGGACAGGGAGGTCAGCCCCAGCATTTT.

J is TRBJ2-3 and V is TRBV7-9; TRBD2 agrees at 9 bases. The CDR3 loop spans 18 amino acids. The germline V gene has CDR1 SEHNR and CDR2 FQNEAQ (reference sequence). The ends lost 0 bases at V and 4 bases at J; junction bases unmatched: 11. The CDR3 is CASSLALAGLRGADTQYF. The DNA for the CDR3 is TGTGCCAGCAGCTTAGCCCTAGCGGGGCTGCGGGGGGCAGATACGCAGTATTTT.

The chain uses TRBV5-1 and TRBJ2-7; 8 bases align to TRBD1. The V and J ends lost 5 bases and 2 bases, in that order; junction bases with no gene match: 6. The CDR3 contains 14 residues. CDR1 and CDR2 from the germline V gene are SGHRS and YFSETQ. The DNA of the CDR3 is TGCGCCAGCAGTCGGGACAGGCCAGCCTACGAGCAGTACTTC. It translates to CASSRDRPAYEQYF.

The chain is built from TRBV14 and TRBJ1-2, with D unclear. Germline values: CDR1 SGHDN, CDR2 FVKESK. The CDR3 runs 17 residues. V was clipped by 1 base and J by 1 base, with 16 bases between them. DNA for the CDR3: TGTGCCAGCAGCCAAGGATTCGGGATACCGGTTAACTATGGCTACACCTTC. Amino acids: CASSQGFGIPVNYGYTF.